These 2 T cell receptor beta chains were all obtained from the same sample, sequenced in a study of T cells after yellow fever vaccination. TCRdb fed the 5' RACE reads into MiXCR, producing one record per CDR3 protein. In the table there are some 670,000 distinct CDR3 sequences, approximately 13% of which are singletons. Sequencing used PBMCs, obtained on the day of the yellow fever booster vaccination. The receptor source for this set is a man aged 25-40 years who received the YFV17D yellow fever vaccine.

The J gene is TRBJ2-3, the V gene TRBV29-1; a possible D gene is TRBD2 (5 bases). V was trimmed by 8 bases and J by 0 bases, leaving 15 bases between them. The CDR3 runs 14 residues. Germline V gene sequence: CDR1 SQVTM, CDR2 ANQGSEA. DNA of the CDR3: TGCAGCCTTTCAGCTGGCGGGAGCACAGATACGCAGTATTTT. This codes for CSLSAGGSTDTQYF.

The chain has TRBV18 and TRBJ2-3, with unresolved D. CDR1 KGHSH and CDR2 LQKENI come from the germline V gene. CDR3 length equals 13 residues. V lost 3 bases to trimming and J lost 7 bases, with 11 bases between them. This CDR3 reads CASSPPSAYTQYF. The CDR3 DNA sequence: TGTGCCAGCTCACCTCCCTCAGCGTATACGCAGTATTTT.